These T cell receptor beta chains were read from a single sample in a study of vaccination and CD4 T cells after COVID-19. In TCRdb, the PCR reads were re-called with MiXCR into one record per CDR3 protein. The sample comprises more than 15,000 distinct CDR3 sequences, about 54% of which are singletons, and around 15% rests with the top ten. Antigen specificity for these receptors is unknown. The specimen sequenced was CD4+ T cells from blood, cultured in vitro. These receptors were collected from a human donor who had recovered from COVID-19. Each CDR3 is given with its conserved first and last residue.

v_gene,len,j_gene,CDR3aa
TRBV20-1,13,TRBJ1-2,CSASQGFNYGYTF
TRBV6-5,13,TRBJ1-1,CASSYRGDTEAFF
TRBV5-1,15,TRBJ1-1,CASSLLGASNTEAFF
TRBV6-1,15,TRBJ1-6,CASSAGPFRGSPLHF
TRBV5-1,17,TRBJ2-3,CASSLGLAATSTDTQYF
TRBV6-1,17,TRBJ2-3,CASSERGLRGRTDTQYF
TRBV2,15,TRBJ1-1,CASSEVKGGYTEAFF
TRBV19,15,TRBJ2-5,CASSITPPSAETQYF
TRBV20-1,14,TRBJ2-1,CSARGRSLYNEQFF
TRBV6-5,14,TRBJ1-2,CASSYSYRSYGYTF
TRBV15,14,TRBJ2-1,CATSRHPNLDEQFF
TRBV7-3,17,TRBJ2-3,CASSLGPRTSTWDTQYF
TRBV7-2,15,TRBJ2-1,CASSLLAGVYNEQFF
TRBV30,13,TRBJ1-5,CAWSRYSNQPQHF
TRBV20-1,13,TRBJ1-1,CSASGDRNTEAFF
TRBV7-6,11,TRBJ2-3,CASSLADTQYF
TRBV25-1,13,TRBJ2-1,CASSERREGEQFF
TRBV20-1,14,TRBJ2-2,CSARDSSGTGELFF
TRBV10-3,19,TRBJ2-6,CAISGFYRTEHSGANVLTF
TRBV7-2,15,TRBJ2-7,CASSSSRATLYEQYF
TRBV19,15,TRBJ2-5,CASSMRPGLIETQYF
TRBV20-1,13,TRBJ2-3,CSARDRGVDTQYF
TRBV29-1,14,TRBJ1-2,CSGGGDAGAHGYTF
TRBV23-1,10,TRBJ1-2,CARHLVGYTF
TRBV6-1,14,TRBJ1-1,CASSQVPGVTEAFF
TRBV6-1,13,TRBJ1-4,CASRKDMNEKLFF
TRBV7-2,16,TRBJ2-7,CASSPGLTKVGYEQYF
TRBV20-1,13,TRBJ1-5,CSASGDIGQPQHF
TRBV7-3,15,TRBJ2-2,CASSTSGTSTGELFF
TRBV20-1,14,TRBJ2-6,CSAVDHTGANVLTF
TRBV7-2,14,TRBJ1-1,CASSLVGQNTEAFF
TRBV24-1,15,TRBJ1-4,CATGPEGGLGEKLFF
TRBV27,13,TRBJ2-5,CASSLGPGETQYF
TRBV20-1,13,TRBJ2-3,CSASPQLRDTQYF
TRBV4-3,14,TRBJ1-1,CASSQDTVNTEAFF
TRBV4-2,15,TRBJ1-2,CASSQDWVQGYGYTF
TRBV24-1,12,TRBJ2-2,CATSDLGGELFF